This T cell receptor (beta chain) was retrieved from a study of blood T cells in healthy people across ages. A J-beta primer mix and a sample-barcoded 5' primer were used in a second PCR of about 7 to 12 cycles. There were at least 3 million CDR3-containing paired-end reads obtained from each sample. TCRdb reanalysed the 5' RACE reads using MiXCR and keeps one entry per CDR3 protein. This repertoire shows approximately 850,000 distinct CDR3 sequences, nearly 60% found once; its top ten account for approximately 21%. V was shortened by 4 bases and J by 4 bases, with 20 bases between the two germline ends. CDR1 is MNHNS, CDR2 SASEGT, per germline. This CDR3 is 17 amino acids long. This clonotype is a singleton in its sample.

This chain connects TRBV6-1 to TRBJ2-1; TRBD2 is a possible D gene (6 bases). This receptor was taken from a man under 40 in good health. The sequenced sample consisted of blood. CDR3 nucleotide sequence: TGTGCCAGCAGTGTCGACCACTGGGGACTCGAATACAATGAGCAGTTCTTC. As protein: CASSVDHWGLEYNEQFF.